The 26 T cell receptor beta chains presented below share a single source sample, sequenced in a study of a mutant IDH1 vaccine in newly diagnosed glioma. Time point reported: week 11, during vaccination. The vaccine gave 300 ug of a 20-mer mutant IDH1 peptide subcutaneously per dose. Assay: immunoSEQ multiplex PCR; the TCRdb copy retains only in-frame clones and omits some. The sample holds 40,000 or so clones; 84% are singletons and the top ten take 2% to 2.5%. Their antigens remain unidentified. The specimen comprised PBMCs, sampled from a glioma patient whose treatment included an IDH1 peptide vaccine. These receptors all come from a man in his forties with glioma.

This chain links TRBV25-1 with TRBJ1-3; TRBD1 aligns across 10 bases. Trimming took 9 bases from V and 2 from J; bases not matched to a gene: 4. Germline values: CDR1 MGHDK, CDR2 SYGVNS. The CDR3 is made up of 14 amino acids. CDR3 amino acids: CASFGQGAGNTIYF. CDR3 nucleotides: TGTGCCAGTTTCGGACAGGGGGCTGGAAACACCATATATTTT. The entire variable domain, with the rest obtained from reference TRBV25-1 and TRBJ1-3, is as follows: EADIYQTPRYLVIGTGKKITLECSQTMGHDKMYWYQQDPGMELHLIHYSYGVNSTEKGDLSSESTVSRIRTEHFPLTLESARPSHTSQYLCASFGQGAGNTIYFGEGSWLTVV.

The chain is built from TRBV29-1 and TRBJ2-7; a possible D gene is TRBD2 (6 bases). The V end lost 5 bases, the J end lost 5 bases, and 22 bases lay between the germline ends. CDR3 size: 15 residues. Germline CDR1 reads SQVTM; CDR2 reads ANQGSEA. The CDR3 is CSVSWGDFSGNEQYF. CDR3 nucleotide sequence: TGCAGCGTTAGTTGGGGGGACTTTTCTGGAAACGAGCAGTACTTC.

The chain combines TRBV9 with TRBJ1-1; D gene uncertain. The CDR3 loop spans 16 amino acids. Trimming stripped 4 bases from V and 2 bases from J, with 18 bases between. Germline V lookup: CDR1 SGDLS, CDR2 YYNGEE. The chain's CDR3 is CASSLGGPGGNTEAFF. CDR3 nucleotides: TGTGCCAGCAGCTTGGGAGGCCCCGGCGGAAACACTGAAGCTTTCTTT. Complete variable domain (other parts from reference TRBV9 and TRBJ1-1): DSGVTQTPKHLITATGQRVTLRCSPRSGDLSVYWYQQSLDQGLQFLIQYYNGEERAKGNILERFSAQQFPDLHSELNLSSLELGDSALYFCASSLGGPGGNTEAFFGQGTRLTVV.

The gene calls are TRBV4-1 and TRBJ2-7; TRBD2 matches 10 bases. The length of the CDR3 is 16 residues. V shed 0 bases and J 3 bases; nucleotides not matched to a gene: 5. Germline CDR1 is MGHRA and CDR2 is YSYEKL. CDR3 loop: CASSQDASGRFYEQYF. The CDR3 DNA is TGCGCCAGCAGCCAAGATGCTAGCGGGAGATTCTACGAGCAGTACTTC.

The J gene is TRBJ1-1, the V gene TRBV4-1; D might be TRBD1 (5 bases). CDR1 is MGHRA, CDR2 YSYEKL, per germline. The CDR3 runs 18 residues. V gave up 4 bases and J gave up 0 bases, with 21 bases separating them. The CDR3 region has the DNA TGCGCCAGCAGCCCCGGGCGAGGGCGGGGGATAATGAACACTGAAGCTTTCTTT. This gives the protein CASSPGRGRGIMNTEAFF.

The chain uses TRBV7-9 and TRBJ1-4; D is undetermined. This CDR3 comprises 15 residues. Trimming pared 0 bases from V and 5 bases from J, leaving 10 bases between. Germline CDR1 reads SEHNR; CDR2 reads FQNEAQ (reference sequence). The CDR3 DNA reads TGTGCCAGCAGCTTAGCGGGCGGTCTGAATGAAAAACTGTTTTTT. Translation gives CASSLAGGLNEKLFF. Looking up the rest from reference TRBV7-9 and TRBJ1-4 gives the full variable domain: DTGVSQNPRHKITKRGQNVTFRCDPISEHNRLYWYRQTLGQGPEFLTYFQNEAQLEKSRLLSDRFSAERPKGSFSTLEIQRTEQGDSAMYLCASSLAGGLNEKLFFGSGTQLSVL.

The table lists this clone with a few counts. The J gene is TRBJ1-5, the V gene TRBV5-6, with unresolved D. Germline V gives CDR1 SGHDT, CDR2 YYEEEE. The V end was cut by 1 base, the J end by 3 bases, with 8 bases between. The CDR3 has 14 residues. CDR3 bases: TGTGCCAGCAGCTTGAATTGGCTCAATCAGCCCCAGCATTTT. Residues: CASSLNWLNQPQHF.

Only one count was recorded for this clone. The chain carries TRBV5-1 and TRBJ2-5, with 14 bases identical to TRBD2. With 4 bases clipped from V and 3 bases from J, the junction kept 5 bases outside the gene matches. Per the germline V gene, CDR1 is SGHRS and CDR2 is YFSETQ. The CDR3 extends over 16 amino acids. The chain's CDR3 is CASSPGTSGSKETQYF. The CDR3 coding sequence is TGCGCCAGCAGCCCCGGGACTAGCGGGAGTAAAGAGACCCAGTACTTC. Using reference TRBV5-1 and TRBJ2-5 for the parts outside the CDR3, the full variable domain is KAGVTQTPRYLIKTRGQQVTLSCSPISGHRSVSWYQQTPGQGLQFLFEYFSETQRNKGNFPGRFSGRQFSNSRSEMNVSTLELGDSALYLCASSPGTSGSKETQYFGPGTRLLVL.

This clone was found a few times. The chain is built from TRBV29-1 and TRBJ1-2, with D uncertain. With 1 base removed from V and 0 bases from J, the gap between germline ends came to 3 bases. The germline V gene encodes CDR1 SQVTM and CDR2 ANQGSEA. This CDR3 spans 12 amino acids. In nucleotides, the CDR3 is TGCAGCGTTGAAGGGACTAACTATGGCTACACCTTC. This sequence encodes CSVEGTNYGYTF.

This rearrangement joins TRBV5-1 to TRBJ2-7, with 7 bases lining up with TRBD2. After removal of 6 bases from V and 9 bases from J, the junction contained 9 bases not matched to a gene. There are 12 residues in the CDR3. Per the germline V gene, CDR1 is SGHRS and CDR2 is YFSETQ. This chain's CDR3 is CASTGSGQMQYF. In DNA form, the CDR3 reads TGCGCCAGCACGGGTAGCGGGCAGATGCAGTACTTC.

This clone was observed a handful of times. This chain connects TRBV9 to TRBJ1-5, with D possibly being TRBD1 (6 bases). V was cut by 0 bases and J by 5 bases, with 12 bases left in between. The CDR3 has 15 residues. The germline V gene encodes CDR1 SGDLS and CDR2 YYNGEE. CDR3 region: CASSVAGEGYQPQHF. The CDR3 DNA reads TGTGCCAGCAGCGTAGCAGGGGAGGGCTATCAGCCCCAGCATTTT.

This clone occurred a few times. The chain carries TRBV7-9 and TRBJ1-4; D may be TRBD1 (5 bases). Looked up from germline, CDR1 is SEHNR and CDR2 is FQNEAQ (reference sequence). V lost 8 bases and J lost 2, with 12 bases in between. This CDR3 region has 14 residues. The CDR3 reads CASSLRDTNEKLFF. The CDR3 DNA reads TGTGCCAGCTCACTCCGGGACACTAATGAAAAACTGTTTTTT.

This chain joins TRBV7-2 and TRBJ2-2, with D uncertain. The germline V gene has CDR1 SGHTA and CDR2 FQGNSA. V was clipped by 2 bases and J by 1 base, with 2 bases between them. CDR3 length equals 13 residues. CDR3 sequence (DNA): TGTGCCAGCAGCTTATTGAACACCGGGGAGCTGTTTTTT. Translating it yields CASSLLNTGELFF.

This sequence joins TRBV20-1 and TRBJ1-4; D ambiguous. In germline, CDR1 is DFQATT, CDR2 SNEGSKA (reference sequence). This CDR3 has 11 residues. The CDR3 sequence is CGSSLVGKLFF. In nucleotides, the CDR3 is TGCGGGTCTTCTCTCGTTGGAAAACTGTTTTTT.

The chain has TRBV5-6 and TRBJ1-2, with D possibly being TRBD1 (6 bases). The germline CDR1 and CDR2 sequences are SGHDT and YYEEEE. The CDR3 has 14 amino acids. Deletions cut 0 bases from V and 7 bases from J, with 13 bases between. The CDR3 DNA sequence: TGTGCCAGCAGCTTGGTGGGGGGGCGGAGTGGCTACACCTTC. This sequence encodes CASSLVGGRSGYTF.

The rearrangement uses TRBV6-4 and TRBJ2-7; tentative D call: TRBD1 (6 bases). The CDR3 loop spans 13 amino acids. Trimming took off 8 bases at V and 2 bases at J, with 13 bases between the two ends. CDR1 and CDR2 from the germline V gene are MRHNA and SNTAGT. CDR3 amino acids: CASEARGTYEQYF. In nucleotides, the CDR3 is TGTGCCAGCGAAGCCAGGGGAACCTACGAGCAGTACTTC.

This clone occurred a few times. The chain employs TRBV29-1 and TRBJ2-7; D perhaps matches TRBD2 (6 bases). Germline V gene lookup returns CDR1 SQVTM and CDR2 ANQGSEA. With 6 bases removed from V and 0 bases from J, the gap between germline ends came to 15 bases. The CDR3 has 14 amino acids. Here the CDR3 DNA reads TGCAGCGTGGCCGGCGGGGATAGCTCCTACGAGCAGTACTTC. Translating it yields CSVAGGDSSYEQYF.

This sequence joins TRBV5-6 and TRBJ2-7; 8 positions match TRBD2. The length of the CDR3 is 14 residues. Trimming at V came to 5 bases and at J to 6 bases, leaving 10 bases not matched to a gene. Germline values: CDR1 SGHDT, CDR2 YYEEEE. CDR3 loop: CASRSGTRASEQYF. Here the CDR3 DNA reads TGTGCCAGCAGATCCGGGACTAGGGCATCCGAGCAGTACTTC.

The count of this clone is one. This chain's CDR3 is CASNQQGRETQYF. The DNA of the CDR3 is TGTGCCAGTAACCAACAGGGTAGGGAGACCCAGTACTTC. The rearrangement joins TRBV19 to TRBJ2-5, with TRBD1 as a possible D gene (6 bases). The CDR3 extends over 13 amino acids. V shed 7 bases and J shed 5 bases, with 14 bases lying between them. Germline-derived CDR1 and CDR2 are LNHDA and SQIVND (reference sequence).

This sequence joins TRBV27 and TRBJ2-1; 9 bases are shared with TRBD2. CDR1 MNHEY and CDR2 SMNVEV come from the germline V gene (reference sequence). The V segment lost 0 bases and the J segment 6 bases; nucleotides outside the gene matches: 3. This CDR3 has 15 residues. In nucleotides, the CDR3 is TGTGCCAGCAGTTTATCTCCTAGCGGGGCCAATGAGCAGTTCTTC. This sequence encodes CASSLSPSGANEQFF.

The V call is TRBV5-1, the J call TRBJ2-7; TRBD1 or TRBD2 may be the D gene (5 bases each). V lost 7 bases, J lost 1 base, and 15 bases lay in between. The CDR3 has 14 residues. Looked up from germline, CDR1 is SGHRS and CDR2 is YFSETQ. The CDR3 DNA is TGCGCCAGCCAGGACGAGGGGATTTCCTACGAGCAGTACTTC. This translates into CASQDEGISYEQYF.

This chain connects TRBV29-1 to TRBJ2-6; D is unresolved. Germline V gene lookup returns CDR1 SQVTM and CDR2 ANQGSEA. The V gene lost 5 bases and the J gene lost 0 bases, with 5 bases spanning the gap. This CDR3 region has 13 residues. The CDR3 region is CSVFISGANVLTF. The CDR3 DNA is TGCAGCGTTTTTATCTCTGGGGCCAACGTCCTGACTTTC.

The CDR3 loop is CASSRQVLNTEAFF. In nucleotides, the CDR3 is TGTGCCAGCAGCCGCCAGGTTTTGAACACTGAAGCTTTCTTT. V usage is TRBV5-4 and J usage is TRBJ1-1; no clear D. This CDR3 region has 14 residues. Germline lookup yields CDR1 SGHNT and CDR2 YYREEE (reference sequence). With 4 bases removed from V and 0 bases from J, the gap between germline ends came to 10 bases.

This clone was found a few times. The chain carries TRBV9 and TRBJ2-6; D is uncertain. CDR3 length equals 15 residues. The germline V gene encodes CDR1 SGDLS and CDR2 YYNGEE. The ends were cut back, 0 bases at V and 3 bases at J, with 7 bases in the middle. The CDR3 bases are TGTGCCAGCAGCGTAGATTCAGTTGGGGCCAACGTCCTGACTTTC. It codes for CASSVDSVGANVLTF. Full variable domain (outside the CDR3, taken from reference TRBV9 and TRBJ2-6): DSGVTQTPKHLITATGQRVTLRCSPRSGDLSVYWYQQSLDQGLQFLIQYYNGEERAKGNILERFSAQQFPDLHSELNLSSLELGDSALYFCASSVDSVGANVLTFGAGSRLTVL.

This chain links TRBV27 with TRBJ2-7; maybe TRBD1 (5 bases). The CDR3 length is 14 residues. Germline V gene sequence: CDR1 MNHEY, CDR2 SMNVEV (reference sequence). The ends were cut back, 6 bases at V and 3 bases at J, with 15 bases in the middle. CDR3 in DNA: TGTGCCAGCAGCCATCATCGGACAAACTACGAGCAGTACTTC. This gives the protein CASSHHRTNYEQYF.

The genes are TRBV5-1 and TRBJ1-2; tentatively, D is TRBD1 (5 bases). Germline V lookup: CDR1 SGHRS, CDR2 YFSETQ. Trimming stripped 9 bases from V and 3 bases from J, with 18 bases between. The CDR3 is 14 amino acids. The CDR3 reads CATKEGTGDYGYTF. CDR3 nucleotides: TGCGCCACCAAGGAGGGGACGGGGGACTATGGCTACACCTTC.